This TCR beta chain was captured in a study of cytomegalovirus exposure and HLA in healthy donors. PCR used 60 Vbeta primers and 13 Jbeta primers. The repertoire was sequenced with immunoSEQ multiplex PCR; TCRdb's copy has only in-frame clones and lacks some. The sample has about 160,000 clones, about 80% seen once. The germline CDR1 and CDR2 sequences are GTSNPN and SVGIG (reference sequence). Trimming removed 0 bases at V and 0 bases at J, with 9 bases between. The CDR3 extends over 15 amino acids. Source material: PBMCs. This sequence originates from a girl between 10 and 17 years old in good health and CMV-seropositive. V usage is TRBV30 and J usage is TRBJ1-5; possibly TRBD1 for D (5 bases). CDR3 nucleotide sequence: TGTGCCTGGAGTGTAGGGGCTTATAGCAATCAGCCCCAGCATTTT. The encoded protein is CAWSVGAYSNQPQHF.